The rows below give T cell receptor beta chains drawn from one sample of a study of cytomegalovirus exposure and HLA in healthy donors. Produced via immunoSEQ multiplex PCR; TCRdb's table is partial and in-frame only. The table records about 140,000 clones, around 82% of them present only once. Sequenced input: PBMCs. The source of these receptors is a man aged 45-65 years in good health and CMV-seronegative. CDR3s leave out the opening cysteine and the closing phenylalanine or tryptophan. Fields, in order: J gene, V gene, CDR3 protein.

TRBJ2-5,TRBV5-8,ASSLGSMASGWGLQETQY
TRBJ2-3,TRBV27,ASSLSSPRTSGGATDTQY
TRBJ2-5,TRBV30,AWRDREISETQY
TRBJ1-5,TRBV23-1,ASSPLQGDSNQPQH
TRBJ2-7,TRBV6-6,ASHGQGLSGEQY
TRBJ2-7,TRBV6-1,ASSEYSGTLTYEQY
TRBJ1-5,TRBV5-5,ASTLDSYNQPQH
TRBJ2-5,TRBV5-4,ASSLAGAQETQY
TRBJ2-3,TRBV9,ASSVLAGGDTQY
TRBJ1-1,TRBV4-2,ASSQVQRGFREDTEAF
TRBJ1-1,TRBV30,AWSVVEGSTEAF
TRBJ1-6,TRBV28,ASSFFRYSRVDNSPLH
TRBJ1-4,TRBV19,ASSASGHNEKLF
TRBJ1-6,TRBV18,ASSPQGTVNNSPLH
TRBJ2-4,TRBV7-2,ASSLEFAGAQY
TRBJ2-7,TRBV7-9,ASSWTGSLYEQY
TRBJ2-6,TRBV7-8,ASSRGQGNGANVLT
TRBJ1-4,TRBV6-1,ASSENKGPNEKLF
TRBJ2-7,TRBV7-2,ASSLSYEQY
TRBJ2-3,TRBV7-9,ASSFRRGRDTQY
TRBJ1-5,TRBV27,ASRLSGTGSNQPQH
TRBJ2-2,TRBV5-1,ASGQGSNVIGELF
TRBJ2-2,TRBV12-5,ASGLAGQGPGELF
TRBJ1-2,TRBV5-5,ASSVGGTAKHYGYT
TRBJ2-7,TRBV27,ASSLSTSGAYEQY
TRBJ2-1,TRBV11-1,ASSSWTSGSSYNEQF
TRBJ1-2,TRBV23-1,ASSQSGRESRWDYGYT
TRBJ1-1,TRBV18,ASSPRDFGTEAF
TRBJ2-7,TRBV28,ASSDGGDYEQY
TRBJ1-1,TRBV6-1,ASPGAGPTNTEAF
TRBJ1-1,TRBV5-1,ASSFGQGSGAF
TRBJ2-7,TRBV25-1,ASSEYIGRAGIPYEQY
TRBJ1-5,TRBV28,ASSDEEGSGNQPQH
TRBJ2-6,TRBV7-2,ASSLRRALGANVLT
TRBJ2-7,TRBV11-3,ASSPRLAGASYEQY
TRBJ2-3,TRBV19,ASSNILATFTDTQY
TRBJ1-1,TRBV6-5,ASKQGAGRGTEAF
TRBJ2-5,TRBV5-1,ASSKRTGLETQY
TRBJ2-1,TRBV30,AWRVLYGAYNEQF
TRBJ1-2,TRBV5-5,ASSQDRGRSYGYT
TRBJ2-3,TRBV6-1,ASAESTDTQY
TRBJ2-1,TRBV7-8,ASSLVRDRILLNEQF
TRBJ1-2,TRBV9,ASSTRQGTSGGGYT
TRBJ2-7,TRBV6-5,ASSYDRGPTYEQY
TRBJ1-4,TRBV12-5,ASAQVAANEKLF
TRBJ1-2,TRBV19,ASPRDRNYGYT
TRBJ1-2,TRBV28,ASSSPAGQTYGYT
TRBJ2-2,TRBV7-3,ASSSGTENTGELF
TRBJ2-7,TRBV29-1,SVVGGTGDPHEQY